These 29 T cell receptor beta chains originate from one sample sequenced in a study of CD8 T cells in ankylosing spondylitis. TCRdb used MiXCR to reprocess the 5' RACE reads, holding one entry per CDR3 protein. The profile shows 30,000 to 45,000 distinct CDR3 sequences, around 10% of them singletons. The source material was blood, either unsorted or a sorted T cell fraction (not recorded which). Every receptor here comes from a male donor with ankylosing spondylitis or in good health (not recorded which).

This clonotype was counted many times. The CDR3 loop is CSVLRESTEAFF. Written as DNA, the CDR3 is TGCAGCGTTCTCAGGGAGTCCACTGAAGCTTTCTTT. The chain employs TRBV29-1 and TRBJ1-1; D is perhaps TRBD1 (5 bases). This CDR3 spans 12 amino acids. Germline assignment: CDR1 SQVTM and CDR2 ANQGSEA. V was clipped by 5 bases and J by 4 bases, with 11 bases between them. The variable domain in full, completed from reference TRBV29-1 and TRBJ1-1, reads SAVISQKPSRDICQRGTSLTIQCQVDSQVTMMFWYRQQPGQSLTLIATANQGSEATYESGFVIDKFPISRPNLTFSTLTVSNMSPEDSSIYLCSVLRESTEAFFGQGTRLTVV.

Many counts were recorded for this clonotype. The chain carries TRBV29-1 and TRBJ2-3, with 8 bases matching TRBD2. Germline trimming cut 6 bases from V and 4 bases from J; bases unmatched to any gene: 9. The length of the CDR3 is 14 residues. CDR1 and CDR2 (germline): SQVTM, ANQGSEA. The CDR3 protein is CSVVKREKPDTQYF. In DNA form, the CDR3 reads TGCAGCGTGGTCAAGCGGGAGAAGCCAGATACGCAGTATTTT.

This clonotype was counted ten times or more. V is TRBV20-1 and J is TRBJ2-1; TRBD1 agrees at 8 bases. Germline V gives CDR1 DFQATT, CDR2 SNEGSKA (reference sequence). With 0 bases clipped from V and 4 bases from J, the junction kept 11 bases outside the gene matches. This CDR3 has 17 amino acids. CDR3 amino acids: CSARERKGQANYNEQFF. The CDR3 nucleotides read TGCAGTGCTAGAGAGCGAAAGGGACAGGCGAATTACAATGAGCAGTTCTTC.

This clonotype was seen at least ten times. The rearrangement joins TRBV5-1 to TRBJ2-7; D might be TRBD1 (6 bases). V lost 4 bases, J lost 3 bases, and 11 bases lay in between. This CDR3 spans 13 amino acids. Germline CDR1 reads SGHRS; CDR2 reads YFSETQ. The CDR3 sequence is CASSVGQYYEQYF. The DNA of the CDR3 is TGCGCCAGCAGCGTCGGACAGTACTACGAGCAGTACTTC.

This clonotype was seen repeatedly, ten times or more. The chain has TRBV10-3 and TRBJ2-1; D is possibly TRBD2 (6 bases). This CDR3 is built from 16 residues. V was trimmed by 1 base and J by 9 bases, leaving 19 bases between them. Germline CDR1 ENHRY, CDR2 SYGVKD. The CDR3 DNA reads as TGTGCCATCAGTGAGTTAGGGGCGGGACTTGGTGGTGAGCAGTTCTTC. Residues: CAISELGAGLGGEQFF.

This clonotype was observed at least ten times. In DNA form, the CDR3 reads TGTGCCAGCAGCCCGGACAGGGACTATGGCTACACCTTC. It specifies CASSPDRDYGYTF. The chain recombines TRBV5-8 with TRBJ1-2, with 8 bases that match TRBD1. Germline V CDR1 and CDR2: SGHTS, YDEGEE. The CDR3 runs to 13 residues. J lost 3 bases, V lost 4 bases, and 2 bases had no gene match.

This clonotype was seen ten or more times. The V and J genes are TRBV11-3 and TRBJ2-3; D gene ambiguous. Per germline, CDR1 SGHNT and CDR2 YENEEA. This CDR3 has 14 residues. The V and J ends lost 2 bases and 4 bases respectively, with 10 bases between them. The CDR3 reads CASSLSENSDTQYF. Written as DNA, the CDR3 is TGTGCCAGCAGCTTAAGTGAGAATTCAGATACGCAGTATTTT.

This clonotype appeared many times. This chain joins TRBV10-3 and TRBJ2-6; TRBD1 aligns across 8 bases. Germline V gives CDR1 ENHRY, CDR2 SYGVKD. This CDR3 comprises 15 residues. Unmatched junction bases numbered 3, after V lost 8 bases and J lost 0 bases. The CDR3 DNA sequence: TGTGCCATCCGACAGGGGAGCTCTGGGGCCAACGTCCTGACTTTC. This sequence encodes CAIRQGSSGANVLTF.

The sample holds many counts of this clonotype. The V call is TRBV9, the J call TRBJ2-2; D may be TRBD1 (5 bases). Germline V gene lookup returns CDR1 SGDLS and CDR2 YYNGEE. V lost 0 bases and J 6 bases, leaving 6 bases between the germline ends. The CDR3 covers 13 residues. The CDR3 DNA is TGTGCCAGCAGCGTAGAGGGGTCCGGGGAGCTGTTTTTT. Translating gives CASSVEGSGELFF.

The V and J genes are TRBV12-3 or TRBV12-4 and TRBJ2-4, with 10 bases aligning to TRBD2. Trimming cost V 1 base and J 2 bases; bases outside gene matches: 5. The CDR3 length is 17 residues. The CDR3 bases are TGTGCCAGCAGTTTAGGACTAGCGGGTTCGACCAAAAACATTCAGTACTTC. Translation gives CASSLGLAGSTKNIQYF.

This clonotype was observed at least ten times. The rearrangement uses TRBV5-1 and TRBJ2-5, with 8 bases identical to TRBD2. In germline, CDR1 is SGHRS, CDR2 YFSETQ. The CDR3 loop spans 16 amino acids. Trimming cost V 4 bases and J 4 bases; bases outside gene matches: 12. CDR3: CASSPTSGSDGETQYF. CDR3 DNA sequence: TGCGCCAGCAGCCCAACTAGCGGTAGCGATGGAGAGACCCAGTACTTC. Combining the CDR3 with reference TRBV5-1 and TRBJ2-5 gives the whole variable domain KAGVTQTPRYLIKTRGQQVTLSCSPISGHRSVSWYQQTPGQGLQFLFEYFSETQRNKGNFPGRFSGRQFSNSRSEMNVSTLELGDSALYLCASSPTSGSDGETQYFGPGTRLLVL.

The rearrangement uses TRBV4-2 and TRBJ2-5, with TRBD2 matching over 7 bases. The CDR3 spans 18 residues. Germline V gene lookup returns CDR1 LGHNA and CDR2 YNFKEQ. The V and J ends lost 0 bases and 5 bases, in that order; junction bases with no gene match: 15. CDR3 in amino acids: CASSQDRQGGSKGETQYF. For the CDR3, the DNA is TGTGCCAGCAGCCAAGATCGGCAAGGCGGGAGTAAGGGGGAGACCCAGTACTTC.

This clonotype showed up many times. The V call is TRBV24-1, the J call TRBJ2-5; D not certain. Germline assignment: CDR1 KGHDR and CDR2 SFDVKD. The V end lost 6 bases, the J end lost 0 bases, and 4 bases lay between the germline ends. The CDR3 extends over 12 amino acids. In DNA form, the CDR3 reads TGTGCCACCAGTCAGGACCAAGAGACCCAGTACTTC. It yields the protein CATSQDQETQYF.

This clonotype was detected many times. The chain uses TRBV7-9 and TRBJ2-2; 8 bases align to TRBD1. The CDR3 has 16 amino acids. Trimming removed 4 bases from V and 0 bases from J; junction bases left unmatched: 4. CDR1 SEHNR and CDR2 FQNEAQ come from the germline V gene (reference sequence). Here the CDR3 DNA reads TGTGCCAGCAGCTCCAGGGGGCTAACGAACACCGGGGAGCTGTTTTTT. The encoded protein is CASSSRGLTNTGELFF.

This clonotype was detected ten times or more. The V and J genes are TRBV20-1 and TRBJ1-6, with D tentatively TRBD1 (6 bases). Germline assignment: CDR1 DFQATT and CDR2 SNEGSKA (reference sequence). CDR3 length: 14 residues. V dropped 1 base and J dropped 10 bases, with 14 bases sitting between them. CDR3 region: CSARGSAQGSPLHF. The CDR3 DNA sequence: TGCAGTGCTAGAGGTTCCGCTCAGGGGTCACCCCTCCACTTT.

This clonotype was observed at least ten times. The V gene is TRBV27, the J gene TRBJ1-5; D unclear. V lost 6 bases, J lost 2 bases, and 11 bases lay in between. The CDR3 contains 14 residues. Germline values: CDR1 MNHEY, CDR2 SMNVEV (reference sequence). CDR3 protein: CASRSAGGNQPQHF. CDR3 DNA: TGTGCCAGCAGGTCGGCTGGGGGCAATCAGCCCCAGCATTTT.

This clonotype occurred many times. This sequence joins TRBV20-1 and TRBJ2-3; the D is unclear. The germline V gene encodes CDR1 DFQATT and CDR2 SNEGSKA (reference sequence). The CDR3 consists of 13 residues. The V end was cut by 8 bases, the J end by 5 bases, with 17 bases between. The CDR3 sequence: CSPQLAAQDTQYF. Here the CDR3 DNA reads TGCAGTCCCCAGTTGGCAGCCCAAGATACGCAGTATTTT.

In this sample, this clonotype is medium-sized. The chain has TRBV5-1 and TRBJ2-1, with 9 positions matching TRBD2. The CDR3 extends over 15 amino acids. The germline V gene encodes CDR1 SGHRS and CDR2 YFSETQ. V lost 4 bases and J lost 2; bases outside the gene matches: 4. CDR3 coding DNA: TGCGCCAGCAGCCTGACTAGCGGAACCTACAATGAGCAGTTCTTC. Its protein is CASSLTSGTYNEQFF.

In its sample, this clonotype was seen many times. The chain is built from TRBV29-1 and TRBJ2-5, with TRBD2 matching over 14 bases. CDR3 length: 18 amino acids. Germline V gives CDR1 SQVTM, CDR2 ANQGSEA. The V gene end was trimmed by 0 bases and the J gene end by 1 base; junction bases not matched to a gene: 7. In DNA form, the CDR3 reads TGCAGCGTTGAAGATCCGCGGACTAGCGGGGGGTCCCAAGAGACCCAGTACTTC. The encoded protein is CSVEDPRTSGGSQETQYF.

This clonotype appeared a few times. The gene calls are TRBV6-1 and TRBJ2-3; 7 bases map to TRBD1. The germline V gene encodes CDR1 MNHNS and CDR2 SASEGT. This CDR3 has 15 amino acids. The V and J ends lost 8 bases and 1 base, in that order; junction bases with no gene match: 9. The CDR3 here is CASGTGVGGTDTQYF. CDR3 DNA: TGTGCCAGCGGTACAGGGGTCGGGGGCACAGATACGCAGTATTTT.

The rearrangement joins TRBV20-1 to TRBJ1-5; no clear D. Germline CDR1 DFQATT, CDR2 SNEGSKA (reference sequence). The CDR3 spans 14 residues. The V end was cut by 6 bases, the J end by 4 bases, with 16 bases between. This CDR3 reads CSAQGPRENQPQHF. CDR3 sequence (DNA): TGCAGTGCCCAAGGGCCCCGAGAAAATCAGCCCCAGCATTTT.

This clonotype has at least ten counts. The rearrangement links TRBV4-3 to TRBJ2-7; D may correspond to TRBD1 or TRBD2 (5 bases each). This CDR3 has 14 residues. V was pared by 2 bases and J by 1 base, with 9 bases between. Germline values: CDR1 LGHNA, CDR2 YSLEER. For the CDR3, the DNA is TGCGCCAGCAGCCAAAGGGACGGATCCTACGAGCAGTACTTC. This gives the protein CASSQRDGSYEQYF.

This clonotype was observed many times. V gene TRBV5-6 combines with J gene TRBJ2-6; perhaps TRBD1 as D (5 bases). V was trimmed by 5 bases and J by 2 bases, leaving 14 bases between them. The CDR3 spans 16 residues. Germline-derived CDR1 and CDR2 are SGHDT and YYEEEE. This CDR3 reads CASRTWGRAGANVLTF. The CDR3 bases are TGTGCCAGCAGGACCTGGGGCAGGGCTGGGGCCAACGTCCTGACTTTC.

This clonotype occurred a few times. CDR3: CASSQPSGPYNEQFF. The CDR3 DNA reads TGCGCCAGCAGCCAACCTAGCGGTCCCTACAATGAGCAGTTCTTC. The chain carries TRBV5-1 and TRBJ2-1; 7 nucleotides agree with TRBD2. This CDR3 spans 15 amino acids. The germline CDR1 and CDR2 sequences are SGHRS and YFSETQ. Unmatched junction bases numbered 6, after V lost 4 bases and J lost 2 bases. The full variable domain, with the rest looked up from reference TRBV5-1 and TRBJ2-1, is KAGVTQTPRYLIKTRGQQVTLSCSPISGHRSVSWYQQTPGQGLQFLFEYFSETQRNKGNFPGRFSGRQFSNSRSEMNVSTLELGDSALYLCASSQPSGPYNEQFFGPGTRLTVL.

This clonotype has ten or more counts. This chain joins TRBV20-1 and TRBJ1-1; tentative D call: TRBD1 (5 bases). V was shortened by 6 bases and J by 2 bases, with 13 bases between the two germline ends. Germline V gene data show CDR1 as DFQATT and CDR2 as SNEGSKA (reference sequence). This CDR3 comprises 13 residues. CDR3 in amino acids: CSAGTLGNTEAFF. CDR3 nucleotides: TGCAGTGCAGGGACCTTGGGAAACACTGAAGCTTTCTTT.

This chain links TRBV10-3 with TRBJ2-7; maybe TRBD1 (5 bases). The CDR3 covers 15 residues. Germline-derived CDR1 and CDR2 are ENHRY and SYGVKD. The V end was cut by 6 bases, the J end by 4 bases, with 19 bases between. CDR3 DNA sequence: TGTGCCATCAGCCAGGGTGCAAGCGCGGAATACGAGCAGTACTTC. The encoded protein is CAISQGASAEYEQYF.

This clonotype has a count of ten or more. The CDR3 DNA reads TGCGCCAGTGCGGCGCAGGGCAAAGCAACTAATGAAAAACTGTTTTTT. It encodes CASAAQGKATNEKLFF. This chain links TRBV5-1 with TRBJ1-4; D is possibly TRBD1 (5 bases). The CDR3 contains 16 residues. Germline V gene sequence: CDR1 SGHRS, CDR2 YFSETQ. V lost 8 bases to trimming and J lost 0 bases, with 17 bases between them.

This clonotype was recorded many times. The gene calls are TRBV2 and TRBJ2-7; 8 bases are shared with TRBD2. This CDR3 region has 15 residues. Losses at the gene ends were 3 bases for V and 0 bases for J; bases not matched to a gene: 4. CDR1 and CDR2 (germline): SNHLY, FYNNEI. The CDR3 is CASSEGSGTSYEQYF. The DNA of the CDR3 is TGTGCCAGCAGTGAGGGTAGCGGGACCTCCTACGAGCAGTACTTC.

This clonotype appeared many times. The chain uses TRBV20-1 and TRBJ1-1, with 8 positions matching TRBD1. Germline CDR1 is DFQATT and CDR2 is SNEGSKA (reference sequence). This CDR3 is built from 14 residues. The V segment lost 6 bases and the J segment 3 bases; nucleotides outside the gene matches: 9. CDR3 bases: TGCAGTGCCCATCCAGGGGGCACGGACACTGAAGCTTTCTTT. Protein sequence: CSAHPGGTDTEAFF.